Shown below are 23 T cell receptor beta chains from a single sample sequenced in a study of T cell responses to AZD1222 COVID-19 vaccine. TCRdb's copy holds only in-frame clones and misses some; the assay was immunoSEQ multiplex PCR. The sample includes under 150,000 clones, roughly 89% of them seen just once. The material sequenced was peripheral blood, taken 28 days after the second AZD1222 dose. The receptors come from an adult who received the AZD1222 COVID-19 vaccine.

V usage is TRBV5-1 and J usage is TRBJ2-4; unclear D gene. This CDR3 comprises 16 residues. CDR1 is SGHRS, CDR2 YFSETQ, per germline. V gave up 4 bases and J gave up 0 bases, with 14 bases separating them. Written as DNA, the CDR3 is TGCGCCAGCAGCCCCCGAGAGTCCGGAGCCAAAAACATTCAGTACTTC. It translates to CASSPRESGAKNIQYF.

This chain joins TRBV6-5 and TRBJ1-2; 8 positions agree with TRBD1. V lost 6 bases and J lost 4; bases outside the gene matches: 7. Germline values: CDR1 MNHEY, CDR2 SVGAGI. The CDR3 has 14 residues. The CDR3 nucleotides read TGTGCCAGCAGCTTAGACAGGGGTTCCTATGGCTACACCTTC. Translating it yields CASSLDRGSYGYTF.

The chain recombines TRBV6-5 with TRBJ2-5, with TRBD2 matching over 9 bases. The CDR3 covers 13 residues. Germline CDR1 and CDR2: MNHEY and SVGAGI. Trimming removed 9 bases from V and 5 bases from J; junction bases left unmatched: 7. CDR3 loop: CASPRTSDETQYF. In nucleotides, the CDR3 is TGTGCCAGTCCCCGGACTAGCGACGAGACCCAGTACTTC.

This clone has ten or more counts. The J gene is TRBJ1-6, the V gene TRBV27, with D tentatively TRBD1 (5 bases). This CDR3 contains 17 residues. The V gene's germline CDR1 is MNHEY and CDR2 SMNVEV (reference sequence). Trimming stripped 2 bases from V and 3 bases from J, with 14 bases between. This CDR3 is CASSLGQGGLYNSPLHF. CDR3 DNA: TGTGCCAGCAGTTTAGGGCAGGGAGGCCTCTATAATTCACCCCTCCACTTT.

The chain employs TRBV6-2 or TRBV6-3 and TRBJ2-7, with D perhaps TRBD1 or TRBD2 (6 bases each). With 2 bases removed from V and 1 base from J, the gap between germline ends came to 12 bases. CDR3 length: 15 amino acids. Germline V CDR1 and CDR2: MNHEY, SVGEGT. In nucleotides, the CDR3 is TGTGCCAGCAGTTACACTCGGGGGCGATCCTACGAGCAGTACTTC. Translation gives CASSYTRGRSYEQYF.

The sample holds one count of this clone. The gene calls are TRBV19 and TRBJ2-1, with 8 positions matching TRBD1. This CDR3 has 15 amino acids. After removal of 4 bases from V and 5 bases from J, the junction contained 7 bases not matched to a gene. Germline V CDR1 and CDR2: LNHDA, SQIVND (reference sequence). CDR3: CASSSHRGYNNEQFF. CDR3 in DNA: TGTGCCAGTAGTAGCCACAGGGGGTACAACAATGAGCAGTTCTTC.

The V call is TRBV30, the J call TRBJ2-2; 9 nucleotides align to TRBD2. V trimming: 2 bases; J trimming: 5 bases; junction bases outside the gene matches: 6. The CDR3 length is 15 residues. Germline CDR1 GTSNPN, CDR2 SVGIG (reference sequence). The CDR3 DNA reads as TGTGCCTGGAGTATAGCGGGGGATGGTACCGGGGAGCTGTTTTTT. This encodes CAWSIAGDGTGELFF.

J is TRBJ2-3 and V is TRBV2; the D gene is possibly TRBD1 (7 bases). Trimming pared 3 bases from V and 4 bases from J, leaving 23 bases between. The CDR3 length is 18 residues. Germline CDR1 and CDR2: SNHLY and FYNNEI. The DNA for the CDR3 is TGTGCCAGCAGTGAGAGTTGGAGGGGGCGCAGGTTCGCAGATACGCAGTATTTT. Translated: CASSESWRGRRFADTQYF.

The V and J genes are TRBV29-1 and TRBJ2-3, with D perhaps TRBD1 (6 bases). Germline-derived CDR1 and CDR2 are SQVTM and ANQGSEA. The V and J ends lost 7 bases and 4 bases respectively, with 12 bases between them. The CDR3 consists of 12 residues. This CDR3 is CSAEDSSDTQYF. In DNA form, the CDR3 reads TGCAGCGCTGAGGACAGCTCAGATACGCAGTATTTT.

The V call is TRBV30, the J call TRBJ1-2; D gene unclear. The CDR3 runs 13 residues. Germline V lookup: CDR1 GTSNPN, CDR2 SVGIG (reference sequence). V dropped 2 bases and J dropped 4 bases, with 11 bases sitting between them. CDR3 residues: CAWSRDEGYGYTF. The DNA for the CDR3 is TGTGCCTGGAGTCGAGACGAGGGCTATGGCTACACCTTC.

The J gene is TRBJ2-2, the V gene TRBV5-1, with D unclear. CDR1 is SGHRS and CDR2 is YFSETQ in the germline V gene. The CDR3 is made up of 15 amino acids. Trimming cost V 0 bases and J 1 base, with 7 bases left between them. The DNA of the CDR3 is TGCGCCAGCAGCTTGGGGCACAGGAACACCGGGGAGCTGTTTTTT. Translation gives CASSLGHRNTGELFF.

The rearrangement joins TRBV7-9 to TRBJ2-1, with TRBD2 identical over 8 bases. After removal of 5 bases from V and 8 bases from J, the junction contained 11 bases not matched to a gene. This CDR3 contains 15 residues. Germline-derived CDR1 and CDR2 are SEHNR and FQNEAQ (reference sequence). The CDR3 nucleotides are TGTGCCAGCAGCCAGGCTTTAGCGGGATTGGATGAGCAGTTCTTC. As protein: CASSQALAGLDEQFF.

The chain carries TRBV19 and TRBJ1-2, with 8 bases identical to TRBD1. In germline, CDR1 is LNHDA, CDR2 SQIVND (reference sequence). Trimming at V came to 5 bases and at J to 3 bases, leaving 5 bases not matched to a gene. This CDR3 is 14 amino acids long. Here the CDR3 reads CASSADRVDYGYTF. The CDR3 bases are TGTGCCAGTAGTGCGGACAGGGTGGACTATGGCTACACCTTC.

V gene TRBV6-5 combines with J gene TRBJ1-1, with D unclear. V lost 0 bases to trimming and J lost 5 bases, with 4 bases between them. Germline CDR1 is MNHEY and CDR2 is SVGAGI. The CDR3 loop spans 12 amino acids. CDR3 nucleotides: TGTGCCAGCAGTTACTCGAGTACTGAAGCTTTCTTT. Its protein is CASSYSSTEAFF.

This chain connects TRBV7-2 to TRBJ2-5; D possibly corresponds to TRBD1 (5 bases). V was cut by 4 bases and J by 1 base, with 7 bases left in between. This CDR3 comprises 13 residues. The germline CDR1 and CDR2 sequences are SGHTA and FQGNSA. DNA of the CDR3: TGTGCCAGCAGCTGGGGCCCCCAAGAGACCCAGTACTTC. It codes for CASSWGPQETQYF.

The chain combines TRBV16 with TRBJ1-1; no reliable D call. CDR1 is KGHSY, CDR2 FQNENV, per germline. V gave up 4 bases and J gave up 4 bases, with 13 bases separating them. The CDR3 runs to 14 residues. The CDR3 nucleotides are TGTGCCAGCAGCCGGGGAGCCAAGGGCACTGAAGCTTTCTTT. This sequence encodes CASSRGAKGTEAFF.

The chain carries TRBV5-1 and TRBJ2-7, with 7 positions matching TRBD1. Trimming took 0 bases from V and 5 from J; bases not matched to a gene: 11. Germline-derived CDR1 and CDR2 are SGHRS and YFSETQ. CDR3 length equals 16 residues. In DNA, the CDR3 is TGCGCCAGCAGCTTGGCTGGACAGGCCCCACTAAACGAGCAGTACTTC. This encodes CASSLAGQAPLNEQYF.

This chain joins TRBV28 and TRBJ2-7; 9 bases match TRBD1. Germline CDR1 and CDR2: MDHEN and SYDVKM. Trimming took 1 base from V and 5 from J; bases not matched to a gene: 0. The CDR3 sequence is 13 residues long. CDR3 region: CASSLYRGHEQYF. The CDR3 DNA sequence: TGTGCCAGCAGTTTATACAGGGGGCACGAGCAGTACTTC.

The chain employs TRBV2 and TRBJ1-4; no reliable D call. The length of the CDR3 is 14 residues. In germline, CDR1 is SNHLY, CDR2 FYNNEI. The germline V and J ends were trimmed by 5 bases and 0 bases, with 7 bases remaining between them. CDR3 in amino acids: CASSPTSTNEKLFF. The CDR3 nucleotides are TGTGCCAGCAGTCCCACCTCAACTAATGAAAAACTGTTTTTT. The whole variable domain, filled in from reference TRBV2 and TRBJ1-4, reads EPEVTQTPSHQVTQMGQEVILRCVPISNHLYFYWYRQILGQKVEFLVSFYNNEISEKSEIFDDQFSVERPDGSNFTLKIRSTKLEDSAMYFCASSPTSTNEKLFFGSGTQLSVL.

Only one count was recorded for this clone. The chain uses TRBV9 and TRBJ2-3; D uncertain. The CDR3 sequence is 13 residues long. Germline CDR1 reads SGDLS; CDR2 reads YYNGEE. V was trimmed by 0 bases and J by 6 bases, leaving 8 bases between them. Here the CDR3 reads CASSVDIRDTQYF. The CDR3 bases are TGTGCCAGCAGCGTAGATATCCGGGATACGCAGTATTTT.

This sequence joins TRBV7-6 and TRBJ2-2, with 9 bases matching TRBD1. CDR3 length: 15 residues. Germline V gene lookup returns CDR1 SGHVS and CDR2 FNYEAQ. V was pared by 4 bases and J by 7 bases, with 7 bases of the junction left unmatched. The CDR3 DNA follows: TGTGCCAGCAGCTACCGGGACAGGGTTGGCGGGGAGCTGTTTTTT. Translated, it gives CASSYRDRVGGELFF.

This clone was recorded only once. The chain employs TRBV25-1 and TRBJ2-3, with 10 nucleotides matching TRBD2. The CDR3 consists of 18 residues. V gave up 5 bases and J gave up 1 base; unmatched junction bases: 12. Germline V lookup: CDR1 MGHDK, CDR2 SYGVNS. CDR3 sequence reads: CASSPATRGTSGTDTQYF. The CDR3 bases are TGTGCCAGCAGTCCTGCTACCCGAGGGACTAGCGGCACAGATACGCAGTATTTT.

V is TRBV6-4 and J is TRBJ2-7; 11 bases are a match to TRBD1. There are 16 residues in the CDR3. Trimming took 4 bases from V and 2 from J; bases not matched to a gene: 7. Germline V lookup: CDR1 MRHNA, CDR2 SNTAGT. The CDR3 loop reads CASSGKPGQGAYEQYF. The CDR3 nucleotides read TGTGCCAGCAGTGGCAAACCGGGACAGGGGGCCTACGAGCAGTACTTC.